This T cell receptor (beta chain) was captured in a study of shared clonotypes between healthy human individuals. TCRdb's table, derived via immunoSEQ multiplex PCR, lists solely in-frame clones and lacks some. The table shows some 790,000 clones, with approximately 77% occurring only once. In the CD4+ fraction, cells were divided into CD45RA+ naive and CD45RA-negative memory subsets. Ten or more counts support this clone. Other DNA sequences from this sample encode an identical CDR3 as well. The sequence derives from a woman in her thirties in good health. The sequencing input was memory CD4+ T cells sorted from blood. As to subset: CD45RA-negative fraction.

As DNA, the CDR3 is TGTGCCATCAGTGAGGTGGGGCCTGGCACTGAAGCTTTCTTT. This sequence encodes CAISEVGPGTEAFF. This chain uses TRBV10-3 with TRBJ1-1; TRBD1 might be the D (5 bases). Per the germline V gene, CDR1 is ENHRY and CDR2 is SYGVKD. This CDR3 contains 14 residues. Trimming left V 2 bases short and J 4 bases short, with 11 bases between.